These 4 T cell receptor beta chains originate from one sample sequenced in a study of spatial heterogeneity in lung cancer. In TCRdb, the 5' RACE reads were re-called with MiXCR into one record per CDR3 protein. The data show 5,200 or so distinct CDR3 sequences, with roughly 24% seen just once and around 15% held by the top ten. Time point specified: sample taken at primary tumor resection. Unsorted tumor, nontumor lung tissue or cryopreserved PBMC supplied the whole RNA. Sequencing was performed on PBMCs, taken at surgery. Receptor source: a male donor with early-stage non-small cell lung cancer.

By share of the sample, this clonotype is medium-sized. The chain joins TRBV7-2 to TRBJ2-5, with a tentative D call TRBD2 (5 bases). The CDR3 has 14 residues. In germline, CDR1 is SGHTA, CDR2 FQGNSA. V was cut by 5 bases and J by 5 bases, with 15 bases left in between. The CDR3 DNA reads TGTGCCAGCAGCGAAGGAGCCGGGGTGGAGACCCAGTACTTC. Its translation is CASSEGAGVETQYF.

In the case of this clonotype: A much more abundant neighbour one base away suggests this may be a read error. The CDR3 carries no conserved terminal phenylalanine or tryptophan, so it likely arises from a read error. The chain couples TRBV10-3 to TRBJ2-1; D is unresolved. The CDR3 covers 15 residues. V was trimmed by 3 bases and J by 6 bases, leaving 15 bases between them. Per the germline V gene, CDR1 is ENHRY and CDR2 is SYGVKD. The CDR3 bases are TGTGCCATCAGTGACCCCGACGCAGGCTCCAATGAGCAGTTCTCC. Translation: CAISDPDAGSNEQFS.

This clonotype was seen only a few times. The chain combines TRBV7-2 with TRBJ1-1; TRBD1 might be the D (5 bases). Deletions cut 5 bases from V and 5 bases from J, with 12 bases between. This CDR3 has 13 residues. The germline V gene has CDR1 SGHTA and CDR2 FQGNSA. CDR3 region: CASSLQGGTEAFF. CDR3 DNA: TGTGCCAGCAGCCTCCAGGGAGGGACTGAAGCTTTCTTT.

Ten or more counts support this clonotype. The chain is built from TRBV6-1 and TRBJ2-1, with a possible D match to TRBD1 (5 bases). The ends were cut back, 5 bases at V and 6 bases at J, with 11 bases in the middle. Per the germline V gene, CDR1 is MNHNS and CDR2 is SASEGT. This CDR3 region has 13 residues. The DNA of the CDR3 is TGTGCCAGCAGTTCCCGCCAGGGCAATGAGCAGTTCTTC. Protein product: CASSSRQGNEQFF.